This T cell receptor (beta chain) was profiled in a study of blood T cells in healthy people across ages. Using a J-beta primer mix together with a sample-barcoded 5' primer, a second PCR was run for roughly 7 to 12 cycles. TCRdb re-called the 5' RACE reads with MiXCR, one entry per CDR3 protein. This table holds 1,800,000 or so distinct CDR3 sequences, roughly 43% found once. This CDR3 spans 14 amino acids. The germline V gene encodes CDR1 DFQATT and CDR2 SNEGSKA (reference sequence). Trimming left V 0 bases short and J 4 bases short, with 9 bases between. Sequencing was done on a sample of blood. The rearrangement uses TRBV20-1 and TRBJ1-4; D call uncertain. This TCR was sampled from a human donor in good health. CDR3 residues: CSARDKGNNEKLFF. The CDR3 region has the DNA TGCAGTGCTAGAGATAAGGGAAATAATGAAAAACTGTTTTTT.